This TCR beta chain appears in the sequencing data of a study of T cells after yellow fever vaccination. The study's findings and limits: Some clonotypes, a small share, were shared between CD4 and CD8 compartments. Contaminants from the bulk population, in the form of abundant clonotypes, could be found in FACS-sorted repertoires.

In its sample, this clonotype was seen a few times. The antigen remains unidentified. TCRdb fed the 5' RACE reads into MiXCR, producing one record per CDR3 protein. The profile shows about 340,000 distinct CDR3 sequences, about 8.7% of them singletons. V gave up 5 bases and J gave up 8 bases, with 10 bases separating them. The CDR3 extends over 12 amino acids. Looked up from germline, CDR1 is SGHTA and CDR2 is FQGTGA. The source of this sequence is a man younger than 35 who received the YFV17D yellow fever vaccine. The chain carries TRBV7-3 and TRBJ2-1; D might be TRBD2 (5 bases). The material sequenced was PBMCs, taken on the day of the first yellow fever vaccination. The CDR3 bases are TGTGCCAGCAGCCGCCCGGGGTATGAGCAGTTCTTC. Encoded protein: CASSRPGYEQFF. Using reference TRBV7-3 and TRBJ2-1 for the parts outside the CDR3, the full variable domain is GAGVSQTPSNKVTEKGKYVELRCDPISGHTALYWYRQSLGQGPEFLIYFQGTGAADDSGLPNDRFFAVRPEGSVSTLKIQRTERGDSAVYLCASSRPGYEQFFGPGTRLTVL.